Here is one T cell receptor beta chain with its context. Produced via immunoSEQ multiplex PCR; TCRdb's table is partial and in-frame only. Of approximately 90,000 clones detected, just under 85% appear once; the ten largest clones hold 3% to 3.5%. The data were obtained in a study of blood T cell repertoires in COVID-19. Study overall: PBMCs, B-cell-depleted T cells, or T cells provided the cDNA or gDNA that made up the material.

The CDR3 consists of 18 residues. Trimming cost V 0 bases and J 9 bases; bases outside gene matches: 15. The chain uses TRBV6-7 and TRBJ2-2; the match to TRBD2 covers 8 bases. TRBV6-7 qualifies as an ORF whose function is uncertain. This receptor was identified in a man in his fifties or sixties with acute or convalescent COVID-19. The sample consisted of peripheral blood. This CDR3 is CASSYSGNGRARSRELFF. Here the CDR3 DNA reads TGTGCCAGCAGTTACTCGGGTAACGGGAGGGCCAGGTCAAGGGAGCTGTTTTTT.